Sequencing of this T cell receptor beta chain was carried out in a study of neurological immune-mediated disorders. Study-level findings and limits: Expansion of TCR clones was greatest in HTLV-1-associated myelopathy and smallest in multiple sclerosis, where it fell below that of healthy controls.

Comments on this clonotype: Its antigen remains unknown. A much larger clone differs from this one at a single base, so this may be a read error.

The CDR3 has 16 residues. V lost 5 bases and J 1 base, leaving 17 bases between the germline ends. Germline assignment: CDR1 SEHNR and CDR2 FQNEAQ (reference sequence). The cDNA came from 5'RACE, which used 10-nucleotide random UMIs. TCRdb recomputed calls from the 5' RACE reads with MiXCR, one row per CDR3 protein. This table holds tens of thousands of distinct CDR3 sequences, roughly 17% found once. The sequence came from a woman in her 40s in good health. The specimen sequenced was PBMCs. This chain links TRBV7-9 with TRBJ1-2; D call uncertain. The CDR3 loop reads CASSDKNKEVNYGYTF. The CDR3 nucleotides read TGTGCCAGCAGCGACAAAAATAAAGAGGTTAACTATGGCTACACCTTC.